This is a list of T cell receptor beta chains from one sample in a study of early T cells in non-severe SARS-CoV-2 infection. TCRdb re-derived calls from the 5' RACE reads in MiXCR, one entry per CDR3 protein. This table holds 35,000 to 55,000 distinct CDR3 sequences, more than 9% found once. Sequencing was performed on whole blood. The origin of the receptors is an adult who was a healthcare worker with PCR-confirmed SARS-CoV-2 infection or an uninfected control (not recorded which). CDR3s include the opening cysteine and the closing phenylalanine or tryptophan. The D gene is left open where the match is weak. The listing skips clone size in some rows; elsewhere it reads once, few, many or a size class.

j_call d_call clone_size v_call cdr3_aa cdr3_nt
TRBJ2-7 TRBD1 - TRBV29-1 CSVTGGPYEQYF TGCAGCGTTACAGGGGGTCCCTACGAGCAGTACTTC
TRBJ2-3 TRBD2 many TRBV20-1 CSARLAGVPDTQYF TGCAGTGCTAGACTAGCGGGAGTCCCAGATACGCAGTATTTT
TRBJ2-5 TRBD2 many TRBV20-1 CSAVTNVGSGLTSGLAQETQYF TGCAGTGCTGTCACGAACGTGGGAAGTGGGTTGACTAGCGGGCTTGCCCAAGAGACCCAGTACTTC
TRBJ1-6 - many TRBV25-1 CASSQSGPGSPLHF TGTGCCAGCAGCCAGTCTGGGCCTGGCTCACCCCTCCACTTT
TRBJ2-3 - many TRBV3-1 CASSPRGTNQDTQYF TGTGCCAGCAGCCCCCGAGGCACAAATCAAGATACGCAGTATTTT
TRBJ2-5 TRBD1 few TRBV5-1 CASSLGGQAAETQYF TGCGCCAGCAGCTTGGGGGGACAGGCGGCTGAGACCCAGTACTTC
TRBJ1-1 - many TRBV28 CASSFTRGGTEAFF TGTGCCAGCAGTTTCACTCGTGGCGGCACTGAAGCTTTCTTT
TRBJ2-1 TRBD2 - TRBV6-5 CASSQRGGLLAGDFNEQFF TGTGCCAGCAGTCAACGGGGGGGGCTACTAGCGGGAGACTTCAATGAGCAGTTCTTC
TRBJ2-3 - many TRBV24-1 CATSPPLGRGRTDTQYF TGTGCCACCAGTCCCCCCTTGGGGCGGGGGCGCACAGATACGCAGTATTTT
TRBJ2-7 - - TRBV28 CASSQDSGGEQYF TGTGCCAGCAGTCAGGACAGTGGTGGCGAGCAGTACTTC
TRBJ2-5 - - TRBV28 CASSLSQTYQETQYF TGTGCCAGCAGTTTAAGCCAGACCTACCAAGAGACCCAGTACTTC
TRBJ1-1 - many TRBV20-1 CSARSPAEAFF TGCAGTGCTAGAAGCCCGGCGGAGGCTTTCTTT
TRBJ2-5 - many TRBV6-6 CASSYGPQETQYF TGTGCCAGCAGTTACGGACCCCAAGAGACCCAGTACTTC
TRBJ1-6 TRBD1 many TRBV10-3 CAISDLGQGTNSPLHF TGTGCCATCAGTGATTTGGGACAGGGGACTAATTCACCCCTCCACTTT
TRBJ1-2 TRBD1 many TRBV29-1 CSVPPGQKNYGYTF TGCAGCGTCCCACCGGGACAGAAAAACTATGGCTACACCTTC
TRBJ2-2 - many TRBV5-1 CASSLVPDTGELFF TGCGCCAGCAGCTTGGTGCCGGACACCGGGGAGCTGTTTTTT
TRBJ1-1 - many TRBV7-3 CASSKTPRGALSEAFF TGTGCCAGCAGCAAGACCCCCCGGGGGGCGCTGAGTGAAGCTTTCTTT
TRBJ1-2 TRBD1 many TRBV6-6 CASSQGAAGYTF TGTGCCAGCAGTCAGGGGGCCGCCGGCTACACCTTC
TRBJ2-3 - - TRBV29-1 CSVELGRGTDTQYF TGCAGCGTTGAACTTGGGCGGGGCACAGATACGCAGTATTTT
TRBJ1-1 - few TRBV28 CASSLARGLNTEAFF TGTGCCAGCAGTTTAGCGAGGGGTTTGAACACTGAAGCTTTCTTT
TRBJ2-1 TRBD1 many TRBV5-1 CASSLEGTGADEQFF TGCGCCAGCAGCTTGGAAGGGACAGGGGCGGATGAGCAGTTCTTC
TRBJ1-1 - many TRBV28 CASSLGHLGAQAFF TGTGCCAGCAGTTTAGGACACCTTGGGGCGCAAGCTTTCTTT
TRBJ1-5 - - TRBV6-2/TRBV6-3 CASSSKGGNQPQHF TGTGCCAGCAGTTCAAAGGGGGGCAATCAGCCCCAGCATTTT
TRBJ2-7 - few TRBV12-3/TRBV12-4 CASSFSAGAAGEQYF TGTGCCAGCAGTTTCTCGGCGGGGGCCGCGGGGGAGCAGTACTTC
TRBJ1-2 - - TRBV30 CAWGRTGGYTF TGTGCCTGGGGTCGGACTGGGGGCTACACCTTC
TRBJ1-6 - many TRBV7-2 CASSPLGGNNSPLHF TGTGCCAGCAGCCCACTTGGGGGGAATAATTCACCCCTCCACTTT
TRBJ2-5 - - TRBV6-2/TRBV6-3 CASRGRKETQYF TGTGCCAGCAGGGGACGGAAAGAGACCCAGTACTTC
TRBJ2-5 - many TRBV3-1 CASSQGYGEETQYF TGTGCCAGCAGCCAAGGGTACGGGGAAGAGACCCAGTACTTC
TRBJ2-6 - many TRBV28 CASGPGANVLTF TGTGCCAGCGGGCCAGGGGCCAACGTCCTGACTTTC
TRBJ2-2 TRBD1 many TRBV25-1 CASSRDSYTGELFF TGTGCCAGCAGCCGGGACAGCTACACCGGGGAGCTGTTTTTT
TRBJ2-5 TRBD1 few TRBV6-5 CASSLQGQETQYF TGTGCCAGCAGTTTACAGGGGCAGGAGACCCAGTACTTC
TRBJ1-3 - - TRBV29-1 CSAGLSSGNTIYF TGCAGCGCCGGACTGAGCTCTGGAAACACCATATATTTT
TRBJ1-5 TRBD1 many TRBV20-1 CSARSRTGGGKPQHF TGCAGTGCTAGAAGTCGGACAGGGGGCGGAAAGCCCCAGCATTTT
TRBJ2-1 - few TRBV4-3 CASSQITGYEQFF TGCGCCAGCAGCCAAATAACAGGGTACGAGCAGTTCTTC
TRBJ2-2 - many TRBV29-1 CSVEAPGELFF TGCAGCGTTGAAGCTCCCGGGGAGCTGTTTTTT
TRBJ2-2 TRBD2 few TRBV6-6 CASSSGTSGRENTGELFF TGTGCCAGCAGTTCTGGGACTAGCGGGAGGGAAAACACCGGGGAGCTGTTTTTT
TRBJ2-1 TRBD2 few TRBV6-2/TRBV6-3 CASSPFKGGNYNEQFF TGTGCCAGCAGTCCATTTAAGGGAGGGAACTACAATGAGCAGTTCTTC
TRBJ2-5 TRBD2 many TRBV18 CASSPVRAGGSETQYF TGTGCCAGCTCACCAGTCAGAGCGGGAGGGTCAGAGACCCAGTACTTC
TRBJ2-1 TRBD2 few TRBV7-8 CASSLREGYNEQFF TGTGCCAGCAGCTTGCGGGAGGGTTACAATGAGCAGTTCTTC
TRBJ2-1 TRBD2 - TRBV7-8 CASSLARLAAYNEQFF TGTGCCAGCAGCCTCGCCCGACTAGCGGCGTACAATGAGCAGTTCTTC
TRBJ2-1 - many TRBV20-1 CRPDDFDNEQFF TGCAGGCCCGATGACTTCGACAATGAGCAGTTCTTC
TRBJ1-5 - few TRBV27 CASRFLTGNQPQHF TGTGCCAGCAGATTTTTAACGGGGAATCAGCCCCAGCATTTT
TRBJ2-5 - many TRBV9 CASSVAGTRQETQYF TGTGCCAGCAGCGTAGCCGGGACACGACAAGAGACCCAGTACTTC
TRBJ1-5 - many TRBV19 CASRRENQPQHF TGTGCCAGTAGACGAGAAAATCAGCCCCAGCATTTT
TRBJ1-2 - many TRBV24-1 CATSDPTINYGYTF TGTGCCACCAGTGACCCGACAATTAACTATGGCTACACCTTC
TRBJ1-1 TRBD1 many TRBV5-1 CASSFNRGTEAFF TGCGCCAGCAGCTTCAACAGGGGAACTGAAGCTTTCTTT
TRBJ2-1 - many TRBV6-5 CASSYSRALGEQFF TGTGCCAGCAGTTACAGCAGGGCATTGGGTGAGCAGTTCTTC
TRBJ2-1 - many TRBV20-1 CSAKKGGYGNEQFF TGCAGTGCTAAGAAAGGGGGATATGGGAATGAGCAGTTCTTC
TRBJ2-7 TRBD2 many TRBV20-1 CSATLLAGGPIEQYF TGCAGTGCTACCCTTCTAGCGGGAGGGCCTATCGAGCAGTACTTC
TRBJ2-1 - many TRBV20-1 CSARDGNRQSEQFF TGCAGTGCTAGAGATGGCAATAGGCAGAGTGAGCAGTTCTTC
TRBJ1-5 - many TRBV11-2 CASSFRQPQHF TGTGCCAGCAGCTTTCGGCAGCCCCAGCATTTT
TRBJ1-1 - few TRBV28 CASSLWMRASAEAFF TGTGCCAGCAGTTTATGGATGCGAGCGTCAGCTGAAGCTTTCTTT